This T cell receptor beta chain appears in the sequencing data of a study of lymphopenia after photon versus proton radiotherapy. The data were produced by immunoSEQ multiplex PCR, yet TCRdb's version contains in-frame clones alone and is incomplete. This sample has more than 50,000 clones, with around four fifths found just once. In this sample, this clone turned up once. The CDR3 covers 16 residues. The germline gives CDR1 MDHEN, CDR2 SYDVKM. V shed 7 bases and J shed 5 bases, with 24 bases lying between them. The source was peripheral blood, collected from a patient treated with photon-based radiotherapy. The chain uses TRBV28 and TRBJ2-7; D is tentatively TRBD1 or TRBD2 (6 bases each). This TCR was recovered from a middle-aged man with gastric cancer. CDR3 DNA sequence: TGTGCCAGCAACTCGGAGGGGGGACGCCGCCTGGACGAGCAGTACTTC. This codes for CASNSEGGRRLDEQYF.